This passage covers 18 T cell receptor beta chains from one sample sequenced in a study of shared clonotypes between healthy human individuals. Data came from immunoSEQ multiplex PCR; TCRdb stores just in-frame clones and leaves some out. Here the sample spans about 580,000 clones, nearly 98% being singletons. Naive CD8 cells lacked CD45RO, underwent positive selection for CCR7 and left out terminally differentiated effector memory CD45RA+ cells. Sequencing input: naive CD8+ T cells sorted from blood. These receptor sequences come from a man younger than 40 in good health.

This rearrangement joins TRBV5-5 to TRBJ2-7; D not certain. The V end was cut by 0 bases, the J end by 1 base, with 8 bases between. This CDR3 is 14 amino acids long. Germline V CDR1 and CDR2: SGHKS, YYEKEE (reference sequence). The CDR3 sequence: CASSLAYGSYEQYF. CDR3 DNA sequence: TGTGCCAGCAGCTTGGCCTACGGATCCTACGAGCAGTACTTC.

The V call is TRBV2, the J call TRBJ2-2; no clear D gene. Germline lookup yields CDR1 SNHLY and CDR2 FYNNEI. Trimming shortened V by 10 bases and J by 7 bases, and 13 bases separated the two germline ends. The CDR3 spans 12 residues. The CDR3 sequence: CATVRSGGELFF. The CDR3 DNA follows: TGTGCCACCGTTCGGTCCGGCGGGGAGCTGTTTTTT.

This CDR3 reads CASLGASSYEQYF. The CDR3 nucleotides read TGTGCCAGCCTCGGGGCAAGCTCCTACGAGCAGTACTTC. The chain recombines TRBV2 with TRBJ2-7; either TRBD1 or TRBD2 may fit D (5 bases each). The V gene's germline CDR1 is SNHLY and CDR2 FYNNEI. The CDR3 is made up of 13 amino acids. Deletions cut 8 bases from V and 0 bases from J, with 11 bases between.

This clone was found once. The gene calls are TRBV27 and TRBJ1-2, with 10 bases identical to TRBD1. CDR1 is MNHEY, CDR2 SMNVEV, per germline (reference sequence). The V and J ends lost 2 bases and 5 bases, in that order; junction bases with no gene match: 8. There are 16 residues in the CDR3. CDR3 coding DNA: TGTGCCAGCAGTTTAGCTTTGGGGGACAGGGGATATGGCTACACCTTC. It codes for CASSLALGDRGYGYTF.

The chain carries TRBV10-3 and TRBJ1-1; possibly TRBD1 for D (5 bases). The V gene's germline CDR1 is ENHRY and CDR2 SYGVKD. V lost 0 bases and J 5 bases, leaving 10 bases between the germline ends. The CDR3 is 14 amino acids. CDR3 coding DNA: TGTGCCATCAGTGAGTCCAGGGAGATAACTGAAGCTTTCTTT. The encoded protein is CAISESREITEAFF.

V and J are TRBV27 and TRBJ2-7; maybe TRBD1 (5 bases). V lost 1 base and J lost 1, with 14 bases in between. The CDR3 covers 16 residues. Looked up from germline, CDR1 is MNHEY and CDR2 is SMNVEV (reference sequence). The CDR3 DNA reads as TGTGCCAGCAGTTTATTTGCTCGGACACAATCCTACGAGCAGTACTTC. Its protein product is CASSLFARTQSYEQYF.

Only one count was recorded for this clone. V and J are TRBV5-4 and TRBJ1-5; D call uncertain. Germline lookup yields CDR1 SGHNT and CDR2 YYREEE (reference sequence). The CDR3 spans 13 residues. With 3 bases removed from V and 9 bases from J, the gap between germline ends came to 13 bases. The CDR3 nucleotides are TGTGCCAGCAGCTCTGACCCTCCGGGGCCCCAGCATTTT. Amino acids: CASSSDPPGPQHF.

The rearrangement links TRBV13 to TRBJ2-5, with D uncertain. The CDR3 has 16 residues. Trimming stripped 5 bases from V and 0 bases from J, with 16 bases between. Germline V gene sequence: CDR1 PRHDT, CDR2 FYEKMQ (reference sequence). CDR3 sequence reads: CASSPQSVGNQETQYF. CDR3 coding DNA: TGTGCCAGCAGCCCACAGTCGGTGGGCAACCAAGAGACCCAGTACTTC.

This chain joins TRBV7-2 and TRBJ2-5, with a weak D call TRBD2 (5 bases). Germline V gives CDR1 SGHTA, CDR2 FQGNSA. CDR3 size: 17 residues. V gave up 5 bases and J gave up 1 base, with 20 bases separating them. Written as DNA, the CDR3 is TGTGCCAGCAGCCGCGGGCCTAGGCTAGAGGGCCAAGAGACCCAGTACTTC. It translates to CASSRGPRLEGQETQYF.

In nucleotides, the CDR3 is TGTGCCAGCAGCGAACGAAGGGTATTTGCGAACACCGGGGAGCTGTTTTTT. Translated: CASSERRVFANTGELFF. The chain couples TRBV9 to TRBJ2-2; D is unclear. Per germline, CDR1 SGDLS and CDR2 YYNGEE. V lost 3 bases, J lost 0 bases, and 15 bases lay in between. The CDR3 spans 17 residues.

This CDR3 is CSVEDLPGTQYF. DNA for the CDR3: TGCAGCGTTGAAGATCTTCCCGGGACCCAGTACTTC. This rearrangement joins TRBV29-1 to TRBJ2-5; no definite D call. Germline V gives CDR1 SQVTM, CDR2 ANQGSEA. Trimming cost V 0 bases and J 7 bases, with 9 bases left between them. The CDR3 contains 12 residues. Full variable domain (outside the CDR3, taken from reference TRBV29-1 and TRBJ2-5): SAVISQKPSRDICQRGTSLTIQCQVDSQVTMMFWYRQQPGQSLTLIATANQGSEATYESGFVIDKFPISRPNLTFSTLTVSNMSPEDSSIYLCSVEDLPGTQYFGPGTRLLVL.

CDR3 loop: CATRTLAKNIQYF. As DNA, the CDR3 is TGTGCCACCCGGACATTAGCCAAAAACATTCAGTACTTC. The V gene is TRBV2, the J gene TRBJ2-4, with D possibly being TRBD1 (5 bases). This CDR3 contains 13 residues. Germline V gene lookup returns CDR1 SNHLY and CDR2 FYNNEI. V lost 10 bases to trimming and J lost 0 bases, with 10 bases between them.

This clone was found once. The chain is built from TRBV11-2 and TRBJ2-7; D uncertain. This CDR3 comprises 12 residues. The germline CDR1 and CDR2 sequences are SGHAT and FQNNGV. Trimming took 4 bases from V and 3 from J, leaving 7 bases between them. The CDR3 loop reads CASSSAGYEQYF. For the CDR3, the DNA is TGTGCCAGCAGCTCCGCCGGCTACGAGCAGTACTTC. Variable domain in full (rest from reference TRBV11-2 and TRBJ2-7): EAGVAQSPRYKIIEKRQSVAFWCNPISGHATLYWYQQILGQGPKLLIQFQNNGVVDDSQLPKDRFSAERLKGVDSTLKIQPAKLEDSAVYLCASSSAGYEQYFGPGTRLTVT.

The chain has TRBV4-1 and TRBJ2-1; no firm D call. Between the trimmed V and J ends, which lost 1 base and 15 bases, there was a span of 16 bases. Per germline, CDR1 MGHRA and CDR2 YSYEKL. This CDR3 spans 13 amino acids. The DNA of the CDR3 is TGCGCCAGCAGCCAAGTAGAGTCAGGATCCCGGTTCTTC. This translates into CASSQVESGSRFF.

V and J are TRBV9 and TRBJ2-5; 9 bases match TRBD2. This CDR3 contains 15 residues. V trimming: 3 bases; J trimming: 0 bases; junction bases outside the gene matches: 3. The germline V gene encodes CDR1 SGDLS and CDR2 YYNGEE. The chain's CDR3 is CASSASGRYQETQYF. As DNA, the CDR3 is TGTGCCAGCAGCGCGAGCGGGAGGTACCAAGAGACCCAGTACTTC.

The V and J genes are TRBV27 and TRBJ2-1, with D unclear. CDR3 size: 13 residues. Looked up from germline, CDR1 is MNHEY and CDR2 is SMNVEV (reference sequence). Trimming took off 2 bases at V and 5 bases at J, with 7 bases between the two ends. The CDR3 loop reads CASSLVLHNEQFF. CDR3 bases: TGTGCCAGCAGTTTAGTGCTGCACAATGAGCAGTTCTTC.

The chain joins TRBV7-9 to TRBJ1-5; 7 nucleotides agree with TRBD1. The germline CDR1 and CDR2 sequences are SEHNR and FQNEAQ (reference sequence). V was pared by 4 bases and J by 5 bases, with 8 bases of the junction left unmatched. The CDR3 is 15 amino acids. The CDR3 reads CASSSSRQGHQPQHF. CDR3 nucleotides: TGTGCCAGCAGCTCATCCCGACAGGGACATCAGCCCCAGCATTTT.

This chain links TRBV29-1 with TRBJ2-2, with D maybe TRBD2 (5 bases). The germline gives CDR1 SQVTM, CDR2 ANQGSEA. This CDR3 is built from 14 residues. Deletions cut 3 bases from V and 3 bases from J, with 11 bases between. The CDR3 DNA follows: TGCAGCGTTGAGGGAGACCCCTACACCGGGGAGCTGTTTTTT. Translating gives CSVEGDPYTGELFF.